This entry lists 14 T cell receptor beta chains sequenced from one sample in a study of shared clonotypes between healthy human individuals. Profiling relied on immunoSEQ multiplex PCR, and the TCRdb table lists in-frame clones only, not all of them. Of roughly 1,500,000 clones in the sample, about 98.5% were seen once. Sequenced sample: naive CD4+ T cells sorted from blood. Indicated subset: CD45RA+ positively selected. All receptors derive from a man aged 25 to 45 in good health.

This chain uses TRBV5-4 with TRBJ2-7, with D maybe TRBD2 (7 bases). CDR1 and CDR2 (germline): SGHNT, YYREEE (reference sequence). Between the trimmed V and J ends, which lost 4 bases and 0 bases, there was a span of 14 bases. The CDR3 contains 15 residues. CDR3 sequence: CASSPSGGRSYEQYF. The DNA of the CDR3 is TGTGCCAGCAGCCCTTCCGGGGGGCGCTCCTACGAGCAGTACTTC.

The chain recombines TRBV7-8 with TRBJ2-3, with 7 nucleotides matching TRBD2. The CDR3 has 20 amino acids. In germline, CDR1 is SGHVS, CDR2 FQNEAQ. V shed 1 base, J shed 1 base, and the junction held 17 bases outside the gene matches. CDR3 nucleotide sequence: TGTGCCAGCAGCTTAGGGGGTCGACGGGAGGACATTTGGCGCACAGATACGCAGTATTTT. Its protein product is CASSLGGRREDIWRTDTQYF.

In regard to this clone: This CDR3 is also generated by other DNA sequences in the sample. V gene TRBV28 combines with J gene TRBJ1-5; D gene ambiguous. Deletions cut 2 bases from V and 2 bases from J, with 13 bases between. The V gene's germline CDR1 is MDHEN and CDR2 SYDVKM. This CDR3 is 16 amino acids long. The CDR3 DNA is TGTGCCAGCAGTTTAAGGGCTGGTGGTGGCAATCAGCCCCAGCATTTT. This sequence encodes CASSLRAGGGNQPQHF.

The CDR3 protein is CASSPVSGRLGTQYF. CDR3 bases: TGTGCCAGCAGCCCAGTTAGCGGGAGGTTGGGGACCCAGTACTTC. The chain uses TRBV9 and TRBJ2-5, with 10 positions matching TRBD2. Trimming cost V 4 bases and J 7 bases; bases outside gene matches: 10. The CDR3 runs 15 residues. Germline CDR1 and CDR2: SGDLS and YYNGEE.

The genes are TRBV2 and TRBJ2-6; 11 bases map to TRBD2. Unmatched junction bases numbered 4, after V lost 7 bases and J lost 5 bases. The germline V gene has CDR1 SNHLY and CDR2 FYNNEI. The CDR3 is 15 amino acids. The CDR3 nucleotides read TGTGCCAGCACTAGCGGGAGGACTAGGGCCAACGTCCTGACTTTC. As protein: CASTSGRTRANVLTF.

The rearrangement links TRBV11-3 to TRBJ1-1; weak D call: TRBD1 (5 bases). V was pared by 1 base and J by 5 bases, with 11 bases between. The CDR3 contains 14 residues. CDR1 and CDR2 from the germline V gene are SGHNT and YENEEA. The CDR3 DNA sequence: TGTGCCAGCAGCTTAGCGGGGGAAGGAACTGAAGCTTTCTTT. Translated, it gives CASSLAGEGTEAFF. The full variable domain, completed using reference TRBV11-3 and TRBJ1-1, is EAGVVQSPRYKIIEKKQPVAFWCNPISGHNTLYWYLQNLGQGPELLIRYENEEAVDDSQLPKDRFSAERLKGVDSTLKIQPAELGDSAVYLCASSLAGEGTEAFFGQGTRLTVV.

This chain joins TRBV4-3 and TRBJ2-2, with D perhaps TRBD1 (6 bases). This CDR3 spans 19 amino acids. CDR1 is LGHNA and CDR2 is YSLEER in the germline V gene. Trimming left V 3 bases short and J 1 base short, with 21 bases between. The CDR3 DNA sequence: TGCGCCAGCAGCCAGGACCCCAGGCATACAGGGCGGAACACCGGGGAGCTGTTTTTT. Amino acid sequence: CASSQDPRHTGRNTGELFF.

This chain joins TRBV5-6 and TRBJ1-1, with a possible D match to TRBD1 (5 bases). V lost 2 bases and J 5 bases, leaving 13 bases between the germline ends. The germline CDR1 and CDR2 sequences are SGHDT and YYEEEE. CDR3 length equals 14 residues. The CDR3 bases are TGTGCCAGCAGCTTCAGGGATAGATGGACTGAAGCTTTCTTT. Translating gives CASSFRDRWTEAFF. The whole variable domain, remainder taken from reference TRBV5-6 and TRBJ1-1, is DAGVTQSPTHLIKTRGQQVTLRCSPKSGHDTVSWYQQALGQGPQFIFQYYEEEERQRGNFPDRFSGHQFPNYSSELNVNALLLGDSALYLCASSFRDRWTEAFFGQGTRLTVV.

The rearrangement uses TRBV23-1 and TRBJ1-2, with D uncertain. TRBV23-1 is an ORF, and what it does is uncertain. The CDR3 is made up of 12 amino acids. Trimming shortened V by 10 bases and J by 4 bases, and 13 bases separated the two germline ends. CDR3 amino acids: CATRPRSYGYTF. DNA for the CDR3: TGCGCCACACGGCCAAGGAGCTATGGCTACACCTTC.

This chain joins TRBV30 and TRBJ1-1; TRBD1 agrees at 7 bases. The V and J ends lost 0 bases and 3 bases, in that order; junction bases with no gene match: 4. The V gene's germline CDR1 is GTSNPN and CDR2 SVGIG (reference sequence). This CDR3 contains 14 residues. The CDR3 DNA sequence: TGTGCCTGGAGTGTGACAGGGTTGTACACTGAAGCTTTCTTT. Its protein is CAWSVTGLYTEAFF. Supplemented by reference TRBV30 and TRBJ1-1, the full variable domain reads SQTIHQWPATLVQPVGSPLSLECTVEGTSNPNLYWYRQAAGRGLQLLFYSVGIGQISSEVPQNLSASRPQDRQFILSSKKLLLSDSGFYLCAWSVTGLYTEAFFGQGTRLTVV.

This rearrangement joins TRBV28 to TRBJ1-2; 8 bases align to TRBD1. CDR3 length equals 15 residues. Germline CDR1 and CDR2: MDHEN and SYDVKM. V gave up 4 bases and J gave up 4 bases; unmatched junction bases: 8. Here the CDR3 reads CASSSPRTGFYGYTF. The CDR3 DNA sequence: TGTGCCAGCAGTTCGCCAAGGACAGGGTTCTATGGCTACACCTTC.

CDR3 protein: CASSFLDRVNTEAFF. CDR3 nucleotides: TGTGCCAGCAGTTTCCTGGACAGGGTGAACACTGAAGCTTTCTTT. This chain connects TRBV27 to TRBJ1-1, with TRBD1 identical over 8 bases. The CDR3 consists of 15 residues. The germline V gene encodes CDR1 MNHEY and CDR2 SMNVEV (reference sequence). With 3 bases clipped from V and 0 bases from J, the junction kept 3 bases outside the gene matches.

Only one count was recorded for this clone. The V gene is TRBV5-1, the J gene TRBJ2-2; the match to TRBD1 covers 7 bases. This CDR3 is built from 15 residues. Germline loops: CDR1 SGHRS, CDR2 YFSETQ. The V gene end was trimmed by 4 bases and the J gene end by 8 bases; junction bases not matched to a gene: 11. The CDR3 loop reads CASSVATGEAGELFF. The CDR3 DNA reads as TGCGCCAGCAGCGTAGCCACAGGGGAAGCGGGGGAGCTGTTTTTT.

This clone was seen more than once but under ten times. This sequence joins TRBV18 and TRBJ2-1; tentative D call: TRBD2 (5 bases). CDR1 and CDR2 from the germline V gene are KGHSH and LQKENI. The CDR3 runs 12 residues. Trimming took off 6 bases at V and 9 bases at J, with 12 bases between the two ends. DNA of the CDR3: TGTGCCAGCTCCGACATGGGGAGTGAGCAGTTCTTC. Its protein is CASSDMGSEQFF.